The rows below give T cell receptor beta chains drawn from one sample of a study of shared clonotypes between healthy human individuals. Only in-frame clones appear in the TCRdb table, and some are missing; sequencing was by immunoSEQ multiplex PCR. Here the sample spans some 2,100,000 clones, roughly 95% being singletons. What was sequenced was naive CD4+ T cells sorted from blood. These TCRs come from a man between 18 and 35 years old in good health. Both conserved end residues are part of each CDR3. A D gene is named only where the DNA matches it firmly. Only some rows state a clone size, as once, few, many or a class for expanded clones.

clone size	J gene	D gene	V gene	CDR3 DNA	CDR3 protein
NA	TRBJ1-4	NA	TRBV5-5	TGTGCCAGCAGCAGATATTTACAGGGCTTCAAAGAAAAACTGTTTTTT	CASSRYLQGFKEKLFF
NA	TRBJ2-7	TRBD1	TRBV9	TGTGCCAGCAGCGTCCGGACAGGGGGGGACGAGCAGTACTTC	CASSVRTGGDEQYF
once	TRBJ1-5	NA	TRBV7-9	TGTGCCAGCAGCTTAGCAACGGGGGGCGGGAATCAGCCCCAGCATTTT	CASSLATGGGNQPQHF
NA	TRBJ2-5	TRBD2	TRBV30	TGTGCCTGGAGTGTAATGAGCGGGAGGCCGGAGACCCAGTACTTC	CAWSVMSGRPETQYF
NA	TRBJ1-2	NA	TRBV2	TGTGCCAGCAACTCCGATGGGGGAAACTATGGCTACACCTTC	CASNSDGGNYGYTF
NA	TRBJ2-2	NA	TRBV6-6	TGTGCCAGCAAAGAGGCCGGGGAGCTGTTTTTT	CASKEAGELFF
NA	TRBJ1-2	NA	TRBV10-3	TGTGCCATCAGTGAGTCCCTCCACTATGGCTACACCTTC	CAISESLHYGYTF
NA	TRBJ1-4	TRBD1	TRBV6-5	TGTGCCAGCAGTCGCGGAGACAGGGTCCAAGAAAAACTGTTTTTT	CASSRGDRVQEKLFF
NA	TRBJ2-3	NA	TRBV5-1	TGCGCCAGCATCCCAACGGGACTTAGCACAGATACGCAGTATTTT	CASIPTGLSTDTQYF
NA	TRBJ2-7	NA	TRBV5-1	TGCGCCAGCAGCCTGTCCCGGGACGTATACGAGCAGTACTTC	CASSLSRDVYEQYF
NA	TRBJ2-1	TRBD1	TRBV10-1	TGCGCCAGCAAAAGGGGACAGGGGGGTCACAATGAGCAGTTCTTC	CASKRGQGGHNEQFF
NA	TRBJ1-1	NA	TRBV5-1	TGCGCCAGCAGCTTGGCCGGTGGGGGCGACGCTGAAGCTTTCTTT	CASSLAGGGDAEAFF
once	TRBJ2-1	NA	TRBV5-1	TGCGCCAGCAGCCCTGGAACTTACAATGAGCAGTTCTTC	CASSPGTYNEQFF
NA	TRBJ2-5	NA	TRBV27	TGTGCCAGCAGCGAACAGAGATGGGGGGAACAAGAGACCCAGTACTTC	CASSEQRWGEQETQYF
NA	TRBJ2-7	NA	TRBV13	TGTGCCAGCAGCGTAACCTCTAGGAACGAGCAGTACTTC	CASSVTSRNEQYF
NA	TRBJ1-6	NA	TRBV11-2	TGTGCCAGCAGCTTAGATCATGGCAGGACTTCACCCCTCCACTTT	CASSLDHGRTSPLHF
NA	TRBJ2-5	NA	TRBV4-2	TGTGCCAGCAGCCAAGTAGGGGGGGAAGAGACCCAGTACTTC	CASSQVGGEETQYF
NA	TRBJ1-1	NA	TRBV30	TGTGCCTGGAGTATTCGAGGGAACACTGAAGCTTTCTTT	CAWSIRGNTEAFF
NA	TRBJ1-2	NA	TRBV6-5	TGTGCCACCTGGCCCGGGCCCTCTAACTATGGCTACACCTTC	CATWPGPSNYGYTF
NA	TRBJ1-2	TRBD1	TRBV10-2	TGCGCCAGCAGCTCAACAGGGGCGAGCGATGGCTACACCTTC	CASSSTGASDGYTF
NA	TRBJ2-5	NA	TRBV5-1	TGCGCCAGCAGCTTGGAGGCAGGGAGGTACGAGACCCAGTACTTC	CASSLEAGRYETQYF
NA	TRBJ1-6	NA	TRBV6-1	TGTGCCAGCAGTGTAGCGGAGCCGCAAATTTCACCCCTCCACTTT	CASSVAEPQISPLHF
NA	TRBJ1-3	NA	TRBV30	TGTGCCTGGAGTGTAGGCGGAAGCTCTGGAAACACCATATATTTT	CAWSVGGSSGNTIYF
NA	TRBJ1-1	TRBD1	TRBV29-1	TGCAGCGTTGAAGGTTGGACAGGGATGGGGAACACTGAAGCTTTCTTT	CSVEGWTGMGNTEAFF
NA	TRBJ2-5	NA	TRBV2	TGTGCCAGCAGACTGGGGGAAGAGACCCAGTACTTC	CASRLGEETQYF
NA	TRBJ1-1	NA	TRBV10-3	TGTGCCATCAGTGGCCCGGGGACGGGTCGCGAAGCTTTCTTT	CAISGPGTGREAFF
NA	TRBJ2-7	TRBD2	TRBV6-1	TGTGCCAGCCAAAAGCGGGGGGATACGACCTACGAGCAGTACTTC	CASQKRGDTTYEQYF
NA	TRBJ2-7	TRBD2	TRBV10-3	TGTGCCATCAGGTCAGCGGGAGCTGTGATCGAGCAGTACTTC	CAIRSAGAVIEQYF
NA	TRBJ1-5	NA	TRBV7-9	TGTGCCAGCAGCTTCGTCAATCAGCCCCAGCATTTT	CASSFVNQPQHF
once	TRBJ1-2	TRBD1	TRBV19	TGTGCCAGTAGTCCGTTGGACAGGGATTATGGCTACACCTTC	CASSPLDRDYGYTF
once	TRBJ2-1	NA	TRBV7-8	TGTGCCAGCAGCTTAGCTGTCGGGAGCTACAATGAGCAGTTCTTC	CASSLAVGSYNEQFF
NA	TRBJ2-1	NA	TRBV18	TGTGCCAGCTCACCATTAAGGGGCAATGAGCAGTTCTTC	CASSPLRGNEQFF